This T cell receptor (beta chain) was sequenced during a study of CD8 T cells in ankylosing spondylitis. Whole-study findings and limits: A motif in TCR beta, a set of roughly 8 highly homologous variants, appeared characteristic of ankylosing spondylitis blood.

Via MiXCR, TCRdb re-called the 5' RACE reads, giving one row per CDR3 protein. Of just under 550,000 distinct CDR3 sequences in the sample, 9.5% to 15% were seen once. This clonotype was observed a handful of times. Its target is not known. Sequenced material: blood, either unsorted or a sorted T cell fraction (not recorded which). The sequence came from a male donor with ankylosing spondylitis.

CDR3: CASSLALAGGPFLETQYF. The CDR3 nucleotides read TGTGCCAGCAGCTTAGCGTTAGCGGGAGGGCCATTCCTCGAGACCCAGTACTTC. The genes are TRBV7-8 and TRBJ2-5; 11 bases line up with TRBD2. Germline loops: CDR1 SGHVS, CDR2 FQNEAQ. This CDR3 is built from 18 residues. J was trimmed by 5 bases and V by 0 bases; bases with no gene match: 11.